This T cell receptor (beta chain) was sequenced during a study of patients with pleural tuberculosis. The sample holds many counts of this clonotype. In TCRdb, the reads were re-called with MiXCR into one record per CDR3 protein. The sample holds 45,000 to 55,000 distinct CDR3 sequences, about 7.9% seen once. Germline V CDR1 and CDR2: SGHRS, YFSETQ. This CDR3 region has 14 residues. V was clipped by 3 bases and J by 5 bases; unmatched bases: 4. The chain combines TRBV5-1 with TRBJ1-1, with 10 bases fitting TRBD1. This sequence was found in a human donor with pleural tuberculosis. This CDR3 is CASSSDRGQTEAFF. The CDR3 DNA sequence: TGCGCCAGCAGCTCAGACAGGGGGCAGACTGAAGCTTTCTTT.